This T cell receptor beta chain was recorded in a study of response to subunit inactivated influenza vaccine. Notes on the study in general: The study's authors posited that every seasonal influenza vaccination enlists few new T cells.

The CDR3 consists of 14 residues. A remark on this clonotype: Its specificity is not known.

TCRdb itself ran the RT-PCR reads through MiXCR, one entry per CDR3 protein. Here the sample spans hundreds of thousands of distinct CDR3 sequences, roughly 20% being singletons. V usage is TRBV21-1 and J usage is TRBJ2-6. TRBV21-1 is tagged as a pseudogene. The sequenced sample was PBMCs from blood, obtained 4 to 6 days after vaccination. This clonotype originated in a man in his fifties or sixties who received an inactivated influenza vaccine. In DNA form, the CDR3 reads TGTGCCAGGAGTACGAGCTCTGGGGCCAACGTCCTGACTTTC. Amino acid sequence: CARSTSSGANVLTF.